One sample yielded the 28 T cell receptor beta chains listed below, sequenced in a study of blood T cells in healthy people across ages. Together with a sample-barcoded 5' primer, a J-beta primer mix was included in a second PCR lasting about 7 to 11 cycles. TCRdb passed the 5' RACE reads through MiXCR, listing each CDR3 protein once. The sample contains roughly 550,000 distinct CDR3 sequences, less than 25% of which appear only once. These records were also assigned to another study, of T cells of mothers and their children.

The material sequenced was blood. The source of these receptors is a boy younger than 18 in good health.

The chain combines TRBV12-3 or TRBV12-4 with TRBJ2-5; tentative D call: TRBD2 (6 bases). Trimming left V 3 bases short and J 2 bases short, with 16 bases between. The CDR3 is 16 residues long. CDR3 in amino acids: CASSFGLSPGQETQYF. As DNA, the CDR3 is TGTGCCAGCAGTTTCGGACTATCCCCAGGGCAAGAGACCCAGTACTTC.

This chain uses TRBV4-1 with TRBJ2-1; 8 positions agree with TRBD2. The CDR3 extends over 16 amino acids. V shed 4 bases, J shed 5 bases, and the junction held 10 bases outside the gene matches. The germline V gene encodes CDR1 MGHRA and CDR2 YSYEKL. As DNA, the CDR3 is TGCGCCAGCAGCCCGCAGCCAGCGGGGGCCGACAATGAGCAGTTCTTC. The encoded protein is CASSPQPAGADNEQFF.

This CDR3 is CSVRTGGEADTQYF. In DNA, the CDR3 is TGCAGTGTCCGAACAGGGGGCGAAGCAGATACGCAGTATTTT. This chain connects TRBV20-1 to TRBJ2-3, with 9 bases identical to TRBD1. This CDR3 comprises 14 residues. The J segment lost 4 bases and the V segment lost 7 bases, leaving 9 bases of the junction unmatched. Germline CDR1 is DFQATT and CDR2 is SNEGSKA (reference sequence).

The V gene is TRBV15, the J gene TRBJ2-5, with 8 bases fitting TRBD1. The DNA end favors TRBJ2-7, so the J call may be wrong. Germline V gene lookup returns CDR1 LNHNV and CDR2 YYDKDF (reference sequence). This CDR3 has 15 amino acids. CDR3: CATSGPGQGRNEQYF. CDR3 in DNA: TGTGCCACCAGCGGACCCGGACAGGGTAGGAACGAGCAGTACTTC.

The gene calls are TRBV6-2 or TRBV6-3 and TRBJ2-1; TRBD2 matches at 11 bases. This CDR3 region has 19 residues. CDR1 MNHEY and CDR2 SVGEGT come from the germline V gene. Unmatched junction bases numbered 18, after V lost 6 bases and J lost 5 bases. The CDR3 DNA reads TGTGCCAGCAGGCGCAGGGGGCAGGCTCTAGCGGGAGGAAACAATGAGCAGTTCTTC. Its protein is CASRRRGQALAGGNNEQFF.

The chain's CDR3 is CASSRQMDGTDTQYF. The CDR3 nucleotides read TGTGCCAGCAGCAGACAAATGGACGGCACAGATACGCAGTATTTT. This rearrangement joins TRBV9 to TRBJ2-3, with D unresolved. The V gene's germline CDR1 is SGDLS and CDR2 YYNGEE. Trimming removed 4 bases from V and 1 base from J, with 13 bases in between. The CDR3 is made up of 15 amino acids.

The CDR3 loop is CSVTVGFVNFF. As DNA, the CDR3 is TGCAGCGTTACGGTGGGGTTCGTCAATTTCTTC. V is TRBV29-1 and J is TRBJ2-1; D not certain. Trimming left V 5 bases short and J 16 bases short, with 18 bases between. This CDR3 has 11 residues. Germline V gene sequence: CDR1 SQVTM, CDR2 ANQGSEA.

This chain joins TRBV7-2 and TRBJ1-1; the D gene is possibly TRBD1 (6 bases). Germline assignment: CDR1 SGHTA and CDR2 FQGNSA. Trimming removed 3 bases at V and 3 bases at J, with 11 bases between. This CDR3 comprises 14 residues. In DNA form, the CDR3 reads TGTGCCAGCAGCTTGGCAGGGGCGGACACTGAAGCTTTCTTT. It specifies CASSLAGADTEAFF.

The genes are TRBV4-3 and TRBJ2-1; weak D call: TRBD2 (6 bases). The ends were cut back, 3 bases at V and 4 bases at J, with 10 bases in the middle. CDR1 and CDR2 from the germline V gene are LGHNA and YSLEER. The CDR3 sequence is 14 residues long. The CDR3 DNA is TGCGCCAGCAGCCACCGACTAGGGTACAATGAGCAGTTCTTC. The encoded protein is CASSHRLGYNEQFF.

This clonotype was seen ten or more times. This chain uses TRBV27 with TRBJ2-1; 13 nucleotides align to TRBD2. The germline gives CDR1 MNHEY, CDR2 SMNVEV (reference sequence). The CDR3 consists of 21 residues. With V trimmed by 0 bases and J by 7 bases, 18 bases remained unmatched. CDR3 DNA sequence: TGTGCCAGCAGTTTATCGAATCGGGGACTAGCGGGAACGCGCCTTTTGAATGAGCAGTTCTTC. The encoded protein is CASSLSNRGLAGTRLLNEQFF.

This clonotype was recorded a few times. The gene calls are TRBV4-1 and TRBJ2-7, with 7 positions matching TRBD2. Unmatched junction bases numbered 6, after V lost 1 base and J lost 0 bases. This CDR3 has 16 amino acids. The germline V gene encodes CDR1 MGHRA and CDR2 YSYEKL. In DNA form, the CDR3 reads TGCGCCAGCAGCCAAGGCACTAGCGTTAGCTCCTACGAGCAGTACTTC. This encodes CASSQGTSVSSYEQYF.

V usage is TRBV4-3 and J usage is TRBJ2-1; the D gene is possibly TRBD2 (5 bases). Trimming removed 0 bases from V and 4 bases from J, with 13 bases in between. Germline CDR1 LGHNA, CDR2 YSLEER. The CDR3 loop spans 16 amino acids. CDR3 nucleotides: TGCGCCAGCAGCCAAGATTCAATGACTACTTACAATGAGCAGTTCTTC. This codes for CASSQDSMTTYNEQFF.

This clonotype came up a few times. This chain connects TRBV6-6 to TRBJ2-7; 8 bases map to TRBD1. The V and J ends lost 6 bases and 1 base, in that order; junction bases with no gene match: 11. The CDR3 is 16 residues long. Germline assignment: CDR1 MNHNY and CDR2 SVGAGI (reference sequence). The CDR3 reads CASSKKTGGTSYEQYF. As DNA, the CDR3 is TGTGCCAGCAGCAAAAAAACAGGGGGAACGTCCTACGAGCAGTACTTC.

This clonotype has a single count. The V gene is TRBV5-1, the J gene TRBJ1-3, with 7 bases fitting TRBD1. CDR1 SGHRS and CDR2 YFSETQ come from the germline V gene. J gave up 0 bases and V 7 bases, and 10 bases lay outside the gene matches. The CDR3 extends over 16 amino acids. CDR3 nucleotide sequence: TGCGCCAGCCGGGACAGAGTGGAACGCTCTGGAAACACCATATATTTT. Amino acid sequence: CASRDRVERSGNTIYF.

This clonotype has a handful of counts. The chain carries TRBV7-2 and TRBJ2-7; 8 nucleotides agree with TRBD2. The CDR3 length is 16 residues. The V segment lost 0 bases and the J segment 7 bases; nucleotides outside the gene matches: 11. Germline V lookup: CDR1 SGHTA, CDR2 FQGNSA. CDR3 sequence reads: CASSLARPGGPEEQYF. The CDR3 DNA reads as TGTGCCAGCAGCTTAGCCCGGCCGGGGGGGCCGGAAGAGCAGTACTTC.

This chain connects TRBV20-1 to TRBJ2-5; D not certain. V was cut by 1 base and J by 0 bases, with 21 bases left in between. The CDR3 is 18 residues long. Germline-derived CDR1 and CDR2 are DFQATT and SNEGSKA (reference sequence). Written as DNA, the CDR3 is TGCAGTGCTAGAGGGAGATTTACGGCCTCGCCCTACCAAGAGACCCAGTACTTC. As protein: CSARGRFTASPYQETQYF.

Only a few counts were recorded for this clonotype. J is TRBJ2-1 and V is TRBV6-5; D is uncertain. CDR1 and CDR2 from the germline V gene are MNHEY and SVGAGI. This CDR3 is built from 14 residues. V lost 0 bases and J lost 5, with 8 bases in between. The CDR3 nucleotides read TGTGCCAGCAGTTACTCGCCAGCCAACAATGAGCAGTTCTTC. Protein sequence: CASSYSPANNEQFF.

V gene TRBV20-1 combines with J gene TRBJ2-5; 9 bases fit TRBD1. Per the germline V gene, CDR1 is DFQATT and CDR2 is SNEGSKA (reference sequence). This CDR3 is 15 amino acids long. After removal of 3 bases from V and 2 bases from J, the junction contained 7 bases not matched to a gene. This CDR3 is CSASKGQGGQETQYF. The CDR3 DNA reads TGCAGTGCTAGTAAGGGACAGGGAGGACAAGAGACCCAGTACTTC.

The DNA of the CDR3 is TGTGCCAGCAGCTTGGGGATAGCGGGAACTCGCGAGCAGTTCTTC. This encodes CASSLGIAGTREQFF. The rearrangement links TRBV5-6 to TRBJ2-5; 8 positions match TRBD2. Matching the DNA end better, TRBJ2-1 makes the J call doubtful. This CDR3 contains 15 residues. Germline CDR1 and CDR2: SGHDT and YYEEEE.

A single count supports this clonotype. The chain has TRBV4-2 and TRBJ2-1, with 8 bases that match TRBD2. V lost 1 base and J lost 12; bases outside the gene matches: 2. The CDR3 consists of 12 residues. Per the germline V gene, CDR1 is LGHNA and CDR2 is YNFKEQ. The CDR3 region is CASSQAGLAQFF. Written as DNA, the CDR3 is TGTGCCAGCAGCCAAGCCGGACTAGCGCAGTTCTTC.

The chain links TRBV9 to TRBJ1-2; D gene unclear. The CDR3 sequence is 14 residues long. V lost 4 bases, J lost 2 bases, and 12 bases lay in between. CDR1 is SGDLS and CDR2 is YYNGEE in the germline V gene. The CDR3 DNA is TGTGCCAGCAGCCCCGAGGCATTGAACTATGGCTACACCTTC. It is translated as CASSPEALNYGYTF.

This clonotype turned up a few times. The V and J genes are TRBV20-1 and TRBJ2-5, with 7 bases aligning to TRBD1. V was clipped by 4 bases and J by 2 bases; unmatched bases: 10. The CDR3 covers 15 residues. Germline V gene sequence: CDR1 DFQATT, CDR2 SNEGSKA (reference sequence). The CDR3 loop is CSATRDREDQETQYF. The CDR3 DNA is TGCAGTGCTACCCGCGACAGGGAAGATCAAGAGACCCAGTACTTC.

Of note for this clonotype: A junction end diverges from the germline sequence, so it may reflect a read error. V and J are TRBV27 and TRBJ1-2; D is unclear. This CDR3 spans 14 amino acids. CDR1 and CDR2 (germline): MNHEY, SMNVEV (reference sequence). The DNA of the CDR3 is TGTGCCAGCAGTTTGGGCAGGACCAAGTATGGCCACACCTTC. Amino acid sequence: CASSLGRTKYGHTF.

The chain links TRBV20-1 to TRBJ2-1; unclear D gene. Trimming took 4 bases from V and 1 from J, leaving 17 bases between them. This CDR3 spans 16 amino acids. Germline CDR1 DFQATT, CDR2 SNEGSKA (reference sequence). Written as DNA, the CDR3 is TGCAGTGCTACCCCTCTCCTGGTGCGGTCCTACAATGAGCAGTTCTTC. Its translation is CSATPLLVRSYNEQFF.

The table lists this clonotype with a few counts. This sequence joins TRBV5-1 and TRBJ2-7; tentatively, D is TRBD1 (6 bases). The CDR3 is made up of 15 amino acids. Looked up from germline, CDR1 is SGHRS and CDR2 is YFSETQ. Trimming took off 2 bases at V and 0 bases at J, with 12 bases between the two ends. The CDR3 nucleotides are TGCGCCAGCAGCTTATTGTGGGGGCTCTCCTACGAGCAGTACTTC. Its translation: CASSLLWGLSYEQYF.

The chain uses TRBV7-9 and TRBJ2-5, with 12 bases lining up with TRBD2. This CDR3 has 16 residues. V shed 3 bases, J shed 5 bases, and the junction held 7 bases outside the gene matches. Per germline, CDR1 SEHNR and CDR2 FQNEAQ (reference sequence). The DNA for the CDR3 is TGTGCCAGCAGCTTCGGCCTAGCGGGAGGGCCCGAGACCCAGTACTTC. Protein: CASSFGLAGGPETQYF.

The sample holds a few counts of this clonotype. The V and J genes are TRBV29-1 and TRBJ1-2; D perhaps matches TRBD1 (5 bases). The CDR3 runs to 14 residues. V lost 4 bases to trimming and J lost 10 bases, with 22 bases between them. CDR1 and CDR2 (germline): SQVTM, ANQGSEA. This CDR3 reads CSVVLTGTSSYYTF. CDR3 coding DNA: TGCAGCGTTGTTCTTACCGGGACCTCTAGTTACTACACCTTC.

There are a few counts of this clonotype. This chain connects TRBV20-1 to TRBJ1-4, with D tentatively TRBD1 (5 bases). Per germline, CDR1 DFQATT and CDR2 SNEGSKA (reference sequence). The CDR3 spans 15 residues. The V end lost 0 bases, the J end lost 6 bases, and 14 bases lay between the germline ends. As DNA, the CDR3 is TGCAGTGCTAGAGAACAGGTCCTTAATCATGAAAAACTGTTTTTT. Protein sequence: CSAREQVLNHEKLFF.